This T cell receptor beta chain was documented in a study of T-cell reconstitution after alpha-beta-depleted transplantation in children. Overall study results and limits: The origin of high day-60 TCRbeta diversity in some patients lay in surviving recipient T cells and thymic progenitors.

With respect to this clonotype: Its antigen is unknown.

Unique molecular identifiers featured in how the TCRbeta library was prepared. One entry per CDR3 protein results from TCRdb running MiXCR on the PCR reads. The sample has more than 400,000 distinct CDR3 sequences, around 46% seen once. The receptor's source is a girl aged 2-10 years with aplastic anemia, due to receive a stem cell transplant. The source material was PBMCs, sampled before TCRalphabeta/CD19-depleted stem cell transplant.

This CDR3 reads CASSSRGSTEAFF. In DNA, the CDR3 is TGTGCCAGCAGCTCCAGGGGGTCCACTGAAGCTTTCTTT. V gene TRBV7-6 combines with J gene TRBJ1-1, with TRBD1 identical over 7 bases. V lost 4 bases and J lost 4; bases outside the gene matches: 3. The CDR3 runs to 13 residues. Germline CDR1 reads SGHVS; CDR2 reads FNYEAQ. The variable domain in full, completed from reference TRBV7-6 and TRBJ1-1, reads GAGVSQSPRYKVTKRGQDVALRCDPISGHVSLYWYRQALGQGPEFLTYFNYEAQQDKSGLPNDRFSAERPEGSISTLTIQRTEQRDSAMYRCASSSRGSTEAFFGQGTRLTVV.